The 18 T cell receptor beta chains below were found in one sample sequenced in a study of regulatory T cells in long-lasting Graves disease. Documented time point: persistent/refractory GD, antithyroid drugs over 5 years with positive TRAb. Construction of the TCR library relied on RNA isolated from PBMCs. Libraries of TCR beta came from iRepertoire HTBI primers plus Arm-PCR of CDR3 regions. TCRdb recomputed calls from the multiplex PCR reads with MiXCR, one row per CDR3 protein. The sample gives 400,000 or so distinct CDR3 sequences, about 20% of which show up once; roughly a quarter is in the top ten. The starting material was peripheral blood mononuclear cells (PBMCs), obtained when the disease was refractory, from a patient treated with antithyroid drugs. Source of these receptors: a female donor with Graves disease.

This clonotype appeared many times. The chain has TRBV12-3 or TRBV12-4 and TRBJ1-1; 8 nucleotides align to TRBD1. CDR3 size: 14 residues. J gave up 10 bases and V 7 bases, and 14 bases lay outside the gene matches. DNA for the CDR3: TGTGCCAGCATTATCTCGGGGGACAGGCTGGCAGCTTTCTTT. It yields the protein CASIISGDRLAAFF.

The table lists this clonotype with many counts. V and J are TRBV6-4 and TRBJ1-2, with D possibly TRBD1 on 5 matching bases. The germline CDR1 and CDR2 sequences are MRHNA and SNTAGT. This CDR3 spans 14 amino acids. V dropped 2 bases and J dropped 7 bases, with 14 bases sitting between them. The CDR3: CASSDAPGRGGYTF. Here the CDR3 DNA reads TGTGCCAGCAGTGACGCACCTGGGAGGGGTGGCTACACCTTC.

There are many counts of this clonotype. The chain links TRBV28 to TRBJ1-2; 9 bases line up with TRBD1. This CDR3 region has 13 residues. The V segment lost 4 bases and the J segment 7 bases; nucleotides outside the gene matches: 4. The germline V gene has CDR1 MDHEN and CDR2 SYDVKM. CDR3 coding DNA: TGTGCCAGCAGTTCGTACAGGGGGCTTGGCTACACCTTC. It translates to CASSSYRGLGYTF.

This clonotype was observed at least ten times. This chain links TRBV12-3 or TRBV12-4 with TRBJ2-7; TRBD2 is a possible D gene (6 bases). The V and J ends lost 5 bases and 4 bases respectively, with 18 bases between them. The CDR3 totals 15 residues. The CDR3 sequence is CASSAAGTPPYEQYF. CDR3 nucleotide sequence: TGTGCCAGCAGTGCCGCGGGGACTCCCCCGTACGAGCAGTACTTC.

The CDR3 DNA reads as TGTGCCAGCAGTCCGACCACAGGGAGCTCCTACAATGAGCAGTTCTTC. This gives the protein CASSPTTGSSYNEQFF. The J gene is TRBJ2-1, the V gene TRBV12-3 or TRBV12-4, with TRBD1 as a possible D gene (6 bases). Between the trimmed V and J ends, which lost 5 bases and 0 bases, there was a span of 14 bases. CDR3 length: 16 residues.

This clonotype was seen more than once but under ten times. The chain uses TRBV19 and TRBJ1-1; unclear D gene. The length of the CDR3 is 14 residues. Trimming removed 7 bases from V and 0 bases from J, with 12 bases in between. Germline values: CDR1 LNHDA, CDR2 SQIVND (reference sequence). The CDR3 coding sequence is TGTGCCAGTACCATGGGCAGGATGAACACTGAAGCTTTCTTT. Its protein is CASTMGRMNTEAFF.

This clonotype was counted a few times. The chain uses TRBV30 and TRBJ1-3; perhaps TRBD1 as D (6 bases). This CDR3 is 15 amino acids long. Germline CDR1 and CDR2: GTSNPN and SVGIG (reference sequence). V was pared by 5 bases and J by 0 bases, with 14 bases between. For the CDR3, the DNA is TGTGCCTGGGGAGCCGGACAGAGCTCTGGAAACACCATATATTTT. Translated, it gives CAWGAGQSSGNTIYF.

The chain is built from TRBV18 and TRBJ2-2, with D unclear. The V end was cut by 0 bases, the J end by 7 bases, with 6 bases between. The CDR3 is 13 residues long. Germline values: CDR1 KGHSH, CDR2 LQKENI. The CDR3, as DNA: TGTGCCAGCTCACCACCGCACCTCGGGGAGCTGTTTTTT. This translates into CASSPPHLGELFF.

The chain combines TRBV3-1 with TRBJ2-7; possibly TRBD1 for D (7 bases). Germline values: CDR1 LGHDT, CDR2 YNNKEL (reference sequence). The V and J ends lost 5 bases and 4 bases respectively, with 15 bases between them. The CDR3 extends over 14 amino acids. The CDR3 nucleotides are TGTGCCAGCAGCGGCTGGGCAGGGGGGTACGAGCAGTACTTC. Amino acids: CASSGWAGGYEQYF.

The rearrangement joins TRBV18 to TRBJ1-5, with D possibly being TRBD1 (5 bases). This CDR3 spans 14 amino acids. V shed 8 bases and J shed 3 bases, with 14 bases lying between them. The germline V gene encodes CDR1 KGHSH and CDR2 LQKENI. The CDR3 region is CASIKGESNQPQHF. The CDR3 DNA follows: TGTGCCAGCATTAAAGGGGAATCCAATCAGCCCCAGCATTTT.

This clonotype was seen at least ten times. The chain carries TRBV28 and TRBJ1-6, with D possibly TRBD1 on 5 matching bases. V dropped 4 bases and J dropped 7 bases, with 11 bases sitting between them. Germline V lookup: CDR1 MDHEN, CDR2 SYDVKM. There are 14 residues in the CDR3. The CDR3 here is CASSSGLRNSPLHF. In DNA form, the CDR3 reads TGTGCCAGCAGTTCGGGACTGAGAAATTCACCCCTCCACTTT.

This clonotype appeared many times. The chain employs TRBV12-3 or TRBV12-4 and TRBJ2-7; unclear D gene. The CDR3 runs to 14 residues. V shed 3 bases and J shed 5 bases, with 14 bases lying between them. For the CDR3, the DNA is TGTGCCAGCAGTTTGATAGGCGTAAGTGACGAGCAGTACTTC. As protein: CASSLIGVSDEQYF.

This clonotype was recorded many times. This chain uses TRBV28 with TRBJ2-7; D may match TRBD1 or TRBD2 (5 bases each). Between the trimmed V and J ends, which lost 3 bases and 4 bases, there was a span of 13 bases. There are 14 residues in the CDR3. Per germline, CDR1 MDHEN and CDR2 SYDVKM. The DNA of the CDR3 is TGTGCCAGCAGTTTCGAAAGGGACGGGTACGAGCAGTACTTC. This gives the protein CASSFERDGYEQYF.

The CDR3 loop is CSARGRAALYGYTF. In nucleotides, the CDR3 is TGCAGTGCTAGAGGCAGAGCAGCACTCTATGGCTACACCTTC. The V call is TRBV20-1, the J call TRBJ1-2; no definite D call. Between the trimmed V and J ends, which lost 1 base and 4 bases, there was a span of 13 bases. CDR3 length equals 14 residues. Looked up from germline, CDR1 is DFQATT and CDR2 is SNEGSKA (reference sequence).

In its sample, this clonotype was seen a few times. This chain joins TRBV19 and TRBJ2-2, with a weak D call TRBD2 (5 bases). With 1 base removed from V and 0 bases from J, the gap between germline ends came to 6 bases. The CDR3 has 15 residues. Germline lookup yields CDR1 LNHDA and CDR2 SQIVND (reference sequence). The CDR3 loop reads CASSIAGTNTGELFF. As DNA, the CDR3 is TGTGCCAGTAGTATAGCGGGGACGAACACCGGGGAGCTGTTTTTT.

The chain combines TRBV19 with TRBJ1-2; no firm D call. V gave up 7 bases and J gave up 3 bases, with 12 bases separating them. Germline lookup yields CDR1 LNHDA and CDR2 SQIVND (reference sequence). This CDR3 has 13 amino acids. This CDR3 is CASMSVAHYGYTF. The CDR3 DNA reads TGTGCCAGTATGTCGGTTGCGCACTATGGCTACACCTTC.

This clonotype was detected ten times or more. The chain carries TRBV2 and TRBJ2-5; D is perhaps TRBD1 or TRBD2 (5 bases each). The CDR3 totals 14 residues. Trimming cost V 6 bases and J 1 base, with 12 bases left between them. Germline values: CDR1 SNHLY, CDR2 FYNNEI. CDR3 in DNA: TGTGCCAGCAGGGAACAGGACTTCCAAGAGACCCAGTACTTC. It is translated as CASREQDFQETQYF.

At least ten counts were recorded for this clonotype. V is TRBV30 and J is TRBJ1-4, with D maybe TRBD1 (5 bases). The CDR3 is made up of 15 amino acids. V shed 0 bases and J shed 7 bases, with 15 bases lying between them. Looked up from germline, CDR1 is GTSNPN and CDR2 is SVGIG (reference sequence). The CDR3: CAWSVKGQQGEKLFF. The CDR3 region has the DNA TGTGCCTGGAGTGTTAAGGGGCAGCAGGGTGAAAAACTGTTTTTT.